This TCR beta chain was captured by sequencing in a study of molecular identifiers for immune sequencing clone quantification. Study results and caveats: One cell's worth of spiked Jurkat TCR RNA was reportedly detectable among about a million naive cells.

The V end lost 3 bases, the J end lost 3 bases, and 8 bases lay between the germline ends. There are 13 residues in the CDR3. CDR1 MDHEN and CDR2 SYDVKM come from the germline V gene. This clonotype is medium-sized within its sample. Its antigen is unidentified. TCRdb reprocessed the PCR reads via MiXCR and lists one record per CDR3 protein. The sample records fewer than 25,000 distinct CDR3 sequences, roughly a sixth being singletons. Sorted naive CD8 T cells, 20,000 to 1,000,000, were sequenced from 10%, 30% or 50% RNA. This chain uses TRBV28 with TRBJ2-5; D is possibly TRBD2 (5 bases). This sequence was found in a human donor in good health. Some libraries in this study had Jurkat cell RNA spiked in. The sample comprised naive CD8+ T cells from blood, with Jurkat cell RNA spiked in. As for subset: FACS-sorted CD8+CD4-CCR7+CD45RA+ naive T cells. CDR3 loop: CASSFPAEETQYF. The DNA of the CDR3 is TGTGCCAGCAGTTTCCCAGCGGAAGAGACCCAGTACTTC.